Listed below are T cell receptor beta chains from one sample, sequenced in a study of T cell responses to AZD1222 COVID-19 vaccine. The data were produced by immunoSEQ multiplex PCR, yet TCRdb's version contains in-frame clones alone and is incomplete. The repertoire holds fewer than 130,000 clones, with about 85% as singletons. Sequences were derived from peripheral blood, sampled on day 0 of AZD1222 vaccination. All receptors come from an adult in good health. Both conserved end residues are part of each CDR3. The order of the fields is CDR3 length, D gene, clone size, V gene, J gene, CDR3 protein, CDR3 DNA. D genes are given only for firm matches. Clone size is not always given. Where it is, it says once, few, many or a class for expanded clones.

length: 16
D: TRBD2
size: .
V: TRBV6-5
J: TRBJ2-1
CDR3: CASSYSGSGSGNEQFF
DNA: TGTGCCAGCAGTTACTCGGGAAGCGGGAGTGGAAATGAGCAGTTCTTC

length: 14
D: .
size: .
V: TRBV25-1
J: TRBJ1-1
CDR3: CASSELSLNTEAFF
DNA: TGTGCCAGCAGTGAATTAAGTTTGAACACTGAAGCTTTCTTT

length: 16
D: .
size: .
V: TRBV7-9
J: TRBJ2-2
CDR3: CASSSLGGVNTGELFF
DNA: TGTGCCAGCAGCTCCCTGGGTGGGGTGAACACCGGGGAGCTGTTTTTT

length: 14
D: TRBD1
size: .
V: TRBV19
J: TRBJ2-7
CDR3: CASSPGTGVDEQYF
DNA: TGTGCCAGTAGCCCCGGGACAGGGGTCGACGAGCAGTACTTC

length: 15
D: .
size: .
V: TRBV10-2
J: TRBJ2-3
CDR3: CASTRERQSTDTQYF
DNA: TGCGCCAGCACCCGGGAGCGGCAGAGCACAGATACGCAGTATTTT

length: 15
D: .
size: once
V: TRBV19
J: TRBJ1-3
CDR3: CASSMGSSSGNTIYF
DNA: TGTGCCAGTAGTATGGGATCTAGCTCTGGAAACACCATATATTTT

length: 14
D: .
size: .
V: TRBV7-2
J: TRBJ2-1
CDR3: CATAGGPSYNEQFF
DNA: TGTGCCACGGCCGGGGGGCCCTCCTACAATGAGCAGTTCTTC

length: 18
D: .
size: .
V: TRBV4-1
J: TRBJ1-5
CDR3: CASSPGPFGSAGNQPQHF
DNA: TGCGCCAGCAGCCCCGGTCCTTTCGGGTCGGCGGGAAATCAGCCCCAGCATTTT

length: 11
D: .
size: .
V: TRBV5-8
J: TRBJ2-1
CDR3: CASRGVAEQFF
DNA: TGTGCCAGCAGGGGGGTCGCTGAGCAGTTCTTC

length: 14
D: .
size: .
V: TRBV7-9
J: TRBJ1-1
CDR3: CASSSQGLNTEAFF
DNA: TGTGCCAGCAGCTCCCAGGGCCTGAACACTGAAGCTTTCTTT

length: 12
D: .
size: .
V: TRBV18
J: TRBJ1-4
CDR3: CASSPQNEKLFF
DNA: TGTGCCAGCTCACCCCAAAATGAAAAACTGTTTTTT

length: 13
D: .
size: .
V: TRBV5-8
J: TRBJ1-2
CDR3: CASIPGRDYGYTF
DNA: TGTGCCAGCATCCCCGGGCGGGACTATGGCTACACCTTC

length: 18
D: .
size: .
V: TRBV7-6
J: TRBJ1-2
CDR3: CASSLAFREKRGERGYTF
DNA: TGTGCCAGCAGCTTAGCGTTCAGGGAGAAAAGGGGTGAGCGTGGCTACACCTTC

length: 14
D: TRBD1
size: .
V: TRBV28
J: TRBJ1-2
CDR3: CASRRTGVVSGYTF
DNA: TGTGCCAGCAGACGAACAGGGGTTGTGAGTGGCTACACCTTC

length: 15
D: .
size: .
V: TRBV5-8
J: TRBJ2-5
CDR3: CASSLAETGQETQYF
DNA: TGTGCCAGCAGCTTGGCCGAAACAGGTCAAGAGACCCAGTACTTC

length: 15
D: .
size: .
V: TRBV7-9
J: TRBJ2-5
CDR3: CASSDDFRRGETQYF
DNA: TGTGCCAGCAGCGACGACTTCCGGCGTGGGGAGACCCAGTACTTC

length: 15
D: .
size: .
V: TRBV30
J: TRBJ1-5
CDR3: CAWSSQTSSNQPQHF
DNA: TGTGCCTGGAGTTCCCAGACAAGCAGCAATCAGCCCCAGCATTTT

length: 15
D: .
size: .
V: TRBV6-5
J: TRBJ1-2
CDR3: CASSPLKPTQGHDTF
DNA: TGTGCCAGCAGTCCCCTAAAACCCACCCAGGGGCATGACACCTTC

length: 14
D: .
size: .
V: TRBV5-4
J: TRBJ1-2
CDR3: CASSLPGIRGGYTF
DNA: TGTGCCAGCAGCTTACCGGGTATCCGAGGTGGCTACACCTTC

length: 13
D: .
size: .
V: TRBV2
J: TRBJ1-5
CDR3: CASNGRWDQPQHF
DNA: TGTGCCAGCAATGGCCGATGGGATCAGCCCCAGCATTTT

length: 14
D: .
size: .
V: TRBV5-1
J: TRBJ2-1
CDR3: CASSLGGGYNEQFF
DNA: TGCGCCAGCAGCTTGGGTGGCGGCTACAATGAGCAGTTCTTC

length: 16
D: TRBD2
size: .
V: TRBV10-3
J: TRBJ2-5
CDR3: CAISEGTSGGQETQYF
DNA: TGTGCCATCAGTGAGGGGACTAGCGGGGGCCAAGAGACCCAGTACTTC

length: 16
D: TRBD1
size: .
V: TRBV3-1/TRBV3-2
J: TRBJ1-1
CDR3: CASSQNQGQMNTEAFF
DNA: TGTGCCAGCAGCCAAAACCAGGGACAGATGAACACTGAAGCTTTCTTT

length: 15
D: TRBD1
size: .
V: TRBV6-1
J: TRBJ1-1
CDR3: CASSEALRQGVEAFF
DNA: TGTGCCAGCAGTGAAGCGCTTCGGCAGGGGGTTGAAGCTTTCTTT

length: 15
D: .
size: .
V: TRBV24-1
J: TRBJ2-3
CDR3: CATSASQGSTDTQYF
DNA: TGTGCCACCAGTGCCAGCCAGGGGAGCACAGATACGCAGTATTTT

length: 13
D: .
size: .
V: TRBV19
J: TRBJ1-1
CDR3: CATGGPRVGEAFF
DNA: TGTGCGACCGGAGGGCCTAGGGTCGGTGAAGCTTTCTTT

length: 19
D: TRBD1
size: once
V: TRBV18
J: TRBJ1-3
CDR3: CASSPPLGTGDVSGNTIYF
DNA: TGTGCCAGCTCACCACCCTTAGGGACAGGGGACGTCTCTGGAAACACCATATATTTT

length: 12
D: .
size: once
V: TRBV30
J: TRBJ2-7
CDR3: CAWGLLSYEQYF
DNA: TGTGCCTGGGGGCTTCTTTCTTACGAGCAGTACTTC

length: 16
D: .
size: once
V: TRBV5-6
J: TRBJ1-1
CDR3: CASTPRIRHSNTEAFF
DNA: TGTGCCAGCACTCCGCGCATCCGGCATTCGAACACTGAAGCTTTCTTT

length: 11
D: .
size: .
V: TRBV4-1
J: TRBJ1-1
CDR3: CASSQNTEAFF
DNA: TGCGCCAGCAGCCAAAATACTGAAGCTTTCTTT

length: 14
D: TRBD2
size: .
V: TRBV27
J: TRBJ2-1
CDR3: CASRGTSGMKEQFF
DNA: TGTGCCAGCAGGGGGACTAGCGGGATGAAGGAGCAGTTCTTC

length: 14
D: .
size: .
V: TRBV10-1
J: TRBJ2-1
CDR3: CASSSIQSYNEQFF
DNA: TGCGCCAGCAGTTCCATTCAATCCTACAATGAGCAGTTCTTC

length: 11
D: .
size: .
V: TRBV7-2
J: TRBJ2-1
CDR3: CASSLVNEQFF
DNA: TGTGCCAGCAGCTTAGTAAATGAGCAGTTCTTC

length: 14
D: .
size: once
V: TRBV9
J: TRBJ2-2
CDR3: CASSVAGDTGELFF
DNA: TGTGCCAGCAGCGTAGCGGGGGACACCGGGGAGCTGTTTTTT

length: 14
D: .
size: once
V: TRBV5-4
J: TRBJ1-3
CDR3: CASSLSGGRNTIYF
DNA: TGTGCCAGCAGCTTATCCGGGGGAAGAAACACCATATATTTT

length: 13
D: TRBD1
size: .
V: TRBV18
J: TRBJ1-2
CDR3: CASSPTGADGYTF
DNA: TGTGCCAGCTCACCGACAGGGGCTGATGGCTACACCTTC

length: 14
D: TRBD1
size: .
V: TRBV2
J: TRBJ2-3
CDR3: CASRGQGAENTQYF
DNA: TGTGCCAGCAGGGGACAGGGGGCTGAGAATACGCAGTATTTT

length: 17
D: .
size: .
V: TRBV7-9
J: TRBJ2-1
CDR3: CASSFIPSAASYNEQFF
DNA: TGTGCCAGCAGCTTCATCCCGAGCGCCGCCTCCTACAATGAGCAGTTCTTC

length: 14
D: .
size: .
V: TRBV2
J: TRBJ1-1
CDR3: CASSEQKGNTEAFF
DNA: TGTGCCAGCAGTGAACAGAAGGGGAACACTGAAGCTTTCTTT

length: 14
D: .
size: .
V: TRBV5-1
J: TRBJ1-2
CDR3: CASSLVGQSYGYTF
DNA: TGCGCCAGCAGCTTGGTCGGACAGTCCTATGGCTACACCTTC

length: 14
D: TRBD1
size: .
V: TRBV27
J: TRBJ2-7
CDR3: CASSLRGQVYEQYF
DNA: TGTGCCAGCAGTCTCCGAGGACAGGTCTACGAGCAGTACTTC

length: 11
D: TRBD1
size: .
V: TRBV29-1
J: TRBJ1-1
CDR3: CSVETGLATFF
DNA: TGCAGCGTTGAGACAGGGCTTGCGACTTTCTTT

length: 13
D: TRBD1
size: .
V: TRBV18
J: TRBJ1-6
CDR3: CASTGQDNSPLHF
DNA: TGTGCCAGCACAGGACAGGATAATTCACCCCTCCACTTT

length: 17
D: .
size: few
V: TRBV4-1
J: TRBJ1-6
CDR3: CASSLGEGSSYNSPLHF
DNA: TGCGCCAGCAGCCTAGGGGAGGGGAGCTCCTATAATTCACCCCTCCACTTT

length: 13
D: .
size: .
V: TRBV27
J: TRBJ2-3
CDR3: CASRGRDTFTQYF
DNA: TGTGCCAGTAGGGGCCGGGACACCTTTACGCAGTATTTT

length: 14
D: .
size: .
V: TRBV19
J: TRBJ1-2
CDR3: CASEPGTENYGYTF
DNA: TGTGCCAGTGAACCCGGGACGGAGAACTATGGCTACACCTTC